These T cell receptor beta chains were read from a single sample in a study of early T cells in non-severe SARS-CoV-2 infection. TCRdb reanalysed the 5' RACE reads using MiXCR and keeps one entry per CDR3 protein. There are about 50,000 distinct CDR3 sequences in the sample; around a tenth occur only once, and 5.3% lies in the top ten. The specimen was whole blood, collected at baseline. These receptors were obtained from an adult who was a healthcare worker with PCR-confirmed SARS-CoV-2 infection or an uninfected control (not recorded which). Each CDR3 is given with its conserved first and last residue. D genes are given only for firm matches. Clone size, where shown, is once, few, many, or a class for clones that have expanded.

clone_size	d_call	v_call	j_call	cdr3_nt	cdr3_aa
few	-	TRBV7-9	TRBJ2-2	TGTGCCAGCAGCTTAGGGGCAGCGATCACCGGGGAGCTGTTTTTT	CASSLGAAITGELFF
-	-	TRBV11-2	TRBJ2-3	TGTGCCAGCAGCTATTCACAGGGCAACACAGATACGCAGTATTTT	CASSYSQGNTDTQYF
few	-	TRBV9	TRBJ2-7	TGTGCCAGCAGCGTAGAGCCGGACGGATCCTACGAGCAGTACTTC	CASSVEPDGSYEQYF
few	TRBD1	TRBV11-3	TRBJ1-1	TGTGCCAGCAGCCCTGGGACAGGAAGCCGCGGAACTGAAGCTTTCTTT	CASSPGTGSRGTEAFF
-	-	TRBV10-3	TRBJ2-6	TGTGCCACGGAGGGGTTTGTTGGGGCCAACGTCCTGACTTTC	CATEGFVGANVLTF
-	-	TRBV19	TRBJ1-4	TGTGCCAGTGGAAACAGGGTAGGCGAAAAACTGTTTTTT	CASGNRVGEKLFF
-	-	TRBV5-1	TRBJ1-6	TGCGCCAGCAGCACTCAGGGGAATTCACCCCTCCACTTT	CASSTQGNSPLHF
few	-	TRBV11-2	TRBJ2-5	TGTGCCAGCAGCTTAGATATGGAGACCCAGTACTTC	CASSLDMETQYF
few	-	TRBV5-6	TRBJ1-6	TGTGCCAGCAGCTTATTTGCGACCGTTTCACCCCTCCACTTT	CASSLFATVSPLHF
many	-	TRBV27	TRBJ1-6	TGTGCCAGCAGGGAGGGGTCGCTGCCCTCGGCCTATAATTCACCCCTCCACTTT	CASREGSLPSAYNSPLHF
-	-	TRBV9	TRBJ2-3	TGTGCCAGCAGCATCTCTAGCACAGATACGCAGTATTTT	CASSISSTDTQYF
-	-	TRBV28	TRBJ2-3	TGTGCCAGCACAACCCCAGATACGCAGTATTTT	CASTTPDTQYF
-	-	TRBV6-2/TRBV6-3	TRBJ2-3	TGTGCCAGCAGTTTCCCGACAGAAGGTATCAGCACAGATACGCAGTATTTT	CASSFPTEGISTDTQYF
few	-	TRBV11-2	TRBJ2-3	TGTGCCAGCAGCTTAGAACTAGCACGGGCAGATACGCAGTATTTT	CASSLELARADTQYF
-	TRBD1	TRBV29-1	TRBJ2-7	TGCAGCGTTGAAGGGACAGGGGCTTTCAACGAGCAGTACTTC	CSVEGTGAFNEQYF